This T cell receptor (beta chain) was captured by sequencing in a study of pediatric ulcerative colitis. Points from the study as a whole: A couple of rectal clonotypes were found only in ulcerative colitis patients, all of them.

The junction had 4 bases not matched to a gene; V was cut back by 3 bases and J by 7 bases. Germline values: CDR1 SGHRS, CDR2 YFSETQ. There are 15 residues in the CDR3. The protocol was immunoSEQ multiplex PCR, while the TCRdb copy is restricted to in-frame clones and leaves out a portion. The sample includes 30,000 or so clones, around 80% of them seen just once. One to two pinch biopsies were taken from the rectum during colonoscopy. As for this clone: Its antigen is still unknown.

The sequence was obtained from a boy between 10 and 17 years old with mild ulcerative colitis. The sample was gut tissue. This chain uses TRBV5-1 with TRBJ1-6, with TRBD1 matching 10 bases. CDR3 nucleotides: TGCGCCAGCAGCTCCGGGACAGGGGAGAATTCACCCCTCCACTTT. Its protein is CASSSGTGENSPLHF.